The clone carrying this T cell receptor (beta chain) was seen a handful of times. Each CDR3 protein gets one entry after TCRdb re-called the RT-PCR reads with MiXCR. The sample contains 800,000 to 1,000,000 distinct CDR3 sequences, about a sixth of which appear only once. This sample was taken from a study of patients and donors after allogeneic stem cell transplantation. There are 16 residues in the CDR3. Germline V gene lookup returns CDR1 MNHEY and CDR2 SVGEGT. Between the trimmed V and J ends, which lost 7 bases and 1 base, there was a span of 14 bases. The genes are TRBV6-2 or TRBV6-3 and TRBJ2-6; no firm D call. Specimen: blood, either unsorted or a sorted T cell fraction (not recorded which). This receptor was taken from a human donor who was either an allogeneic HSCT recipient or a stem cell or donor lymphocyte infusion donor (not recorded which). It is not recorded whose cells these are; they may come from a transplant donor. The CDR3 is CASTMAGLSGANVLTF. As DNA, the CDR3 is TGTGCCAGCACCATGGCAGGATTGTCTGGGGCCAACGTCCTGACTTTC.